One TCR beta chain is described in this entry. The antigen remains unidentified. This sample is drawn from a study of cytomegalovirus exposure and HLA in healthy donors. Findings and caveats of the study: Rare sequences made up most TCRs, while some public TCRs were found in many donors. Specificity for CMV antigens was confirmed in vitro for three of the CMV-associated chains.

Trimming removed 6 bases from V and 7 bases from J, with 12 bases in between. The CDR3 has 11 residues. Germline assignment: CDR1 DFQATT and CDR2 SNEGSKA (reference sequence). Repertoires were generated with immunoSEQ multiplex PCR, while TCRdb's copy carries only in-frame clones and drops some. The table includes about 56,000 clones, 85% to 95% detected once. The sequenced sample was PBMCs. The rearrangement uses TRBV20-1 and TRBJ1-1, with D possibly matching TRBD1 (5 bases). The TCR sequence derives from a man between 18 and 35 years old in good health and CMV-seronegative. As DNA, the CDR3 is TGCAGTGCCCGACAGCATTATGAAGCTTTCTTT. Translated: CSARQHYEAFF.